This T cell receptor beta chain came from a study of blood T cell repertoires in COVID-19. TCRdb's copy holds only in-frame clones and misses some; the assay was immunoSEQ multiplex PCR. Of some 250,000 clones in the sample, approximately 86% are singletons; the top ten hold about 2.9%. The CDR3 runs 14 residues. With 2 bases removed from V and 7 bases from J, the gap between germline ends came to 13 bases. The germline gives CDR1 SGHTA, CDR2 FQGNSA. This clone was counted once. The chain carries TRBV7-2 and TRBJ2-3; perhaps TRBD2 as D (6 bases). Sequencing used peripheral blood. This receptor was identified in a woman aged 25-40 years who had recovered from COVID-19. The CDR3 loop reads CASSLNQGLHTQYF. In nucleotides, the CDR3 is TGTGCCAGCAGCTTAAACCAGGGACTTCATACGCAGTATTTT.